These 20 T cell receptor beta chains were all obtained from the same sample, sequenced in a study of immune heterogeneity within non-small cell lung tumors. For the TCR beta CDR3, multiplex PCR with 32 V and 13 J primers performed the amplification. TCRdb called the multiplex PCR reads again in MiXCR, with one record for every CDR3 protein. The sample gives some 30,000 distinct CDR3 sequences, 28% of which show up once; 3% to 4.5% is in the top ten. Bulk tumor genomic DNA was the template, and each sample received roughly 600 ng. In surgery, several biopsies were collected from each primary tumor at widely spaced sites. It was patients with untreated, newly diagnosed non-small cell lung cancer who underwent curative surgery. The sample was lung tumor tissue. Receptors originate from a man in his forties with non-small cell lung cancer.

The gene calls are TRBV18 and TRBJ2-4, with 10 bases fitting TRBD2. The CDR3 sequence is 15 residues long. Germline V gene data show CDR1 as KGHSH and CDR2 as LQKENI. J lost 8 bases, V lost 1 base, and 5 bases had no gene match. This chain's CDR3 is CASSPRPSGRDIQYF. As DNA, the CDR3 is TGTGCCAGCTCACCACGGCCTAGCGGGAGAGACATTCAGTACTTC.

This clonotype is medium-sized (0.01 to 0.1%) in the sample. The DNA of the CDR3 is TGTGCCAGCAGCTTGGAGGGATACGAGCAGTACTTC. Amino acids: CASSLEGYEQYF. The chain employs TRBV5-5 and TRBJ2-7; D is undetermined. This CDR3 region has 12 residues. Germline V gene lookup returns CDR1 SGHKS and CDR2 YYEKEE (reference sequence). Trimming left V 0 bases short and J 4 bases short, with 5 bases between. The full variable domain, completed using reference TRBV5-5 and TRBJ2-7, is DAGVTQSPTHLIKTRGQQVTLRCSPISGHKSVSWYQQVLGQGPQFIFQYYEKEERGRGNFPDRFSARQFPNYSSELNVNALLLGDSALYLCASSLEGYEQYFGPGTRLTVT.

As to this clonotype: One end of the junction varies from germline; a read error may be responsible. V is TRBV24-1 and J is TRBJ2-2, with 7 nucleotides matching TRBD2. Germline V gives CDR1 KGHDR, CDR2 SFDVKD. This CDR3 is built from 17 residues. The CDR3 DNA is TGTGCCACCAGTGATTTATCGGGGGGTAGATACACCGTGGAGCTGTTTTTT. Its protein product is CATSDLSGGRYTVELFF.

Of note for this clonotype: It is likely a read error, because the conserved phenylalanine at the end of the CDR3 is missing. This chain joins TRBV7-2 and TRBJ2-1; 7 bases are a match to TRBD2. Germline V gene data show CDR1 as SGHTA and CDR2 as FQGNSA. V lost 6 bases to trimming and J lost 10 bases; unmatched junction nucleotides: 12. This CDR3 comprises 14 residues. CDR3 bases: TGTGCCAGCAGTTCTGGACTTCGGGGGGAGGAGCAGTTCTCC. It specifies CASSSGLRGEEQFS.

Judged by abundance, this clonotype is medium-sized. The chain links TRBV20-1 to TRBJ1-2; D unclear. Deletions cut 3 bases from V and 3 bases from J, with 8 bases between. CDR3 size: 12 residues. The germline CDR1 and CDR2 sequences are DFQATT and SNEGSKA (reference sequence). CDR3 amino acids: CSASLSDYGYTF. The CDR3 nucleotides read TGCAGTGCTAGTTTGTCTGACTATGGCTACACCTTC.

In its sample, this clonotype was seen many times. The genes are TRBV12-3 or TRBV12-4 and TRBJ1-5; weak D call: TRBD1 (6 bases). The CDR3 runs 16 residues. V was clipped by 6 bases and J by 4 bases, with 19 bases between them. The CDR3: CASSPRLQGSNQPQHF. CDR3 sequence (DNA): TGTGCCAGCAGCCCGAGGCTCCAGGGGTCAAATCAGCCCCAGCATTTT.

In its sample, this clonotype was seen many times. The chain joins TRBV6-1 to TRBJ1-5, with D possibly being TRBD1 (5 bases). The CDR3 is made up of 17 amino acids. V was cut by 5 bases and J by 2 bases, with 19 bases left in between. Germline values: CDR1 MNHNS, CDR2 SASEGT. CDR3 in DNA: TGTGCCAGCAGTTATGGCATTGGGGCTATGGGCAATCAGCCCCAGCATTTT. Encoded protein: CASSYGIGAMGNQPQHF.

Within the sample, this clonotype is medium-sized. V gene TRBV30 combines with J gene TRBJ1-5; no reliable D call. Per germline, CDR1 GTSNPN and CDR2 SVGIG (reference sequence). The V and J ends lost 3 bases and 6 bases respectively, with 15 bases between them. There are 14 residues in the CDR3. The CDR3 spells CAWSRQGQVQPQHF. CDR3 DNA: TGTGCCTGGAGCCGACAAGGGCAGGTTCAGCCCCAGCATTTT.

As regards this clonotype: A much more abundant neighbour one base away suggests this may be a read error. The chain carries TRBV6-2 or TRBV6-3 and TRBJ2-7, with D possibly matching TRBD1 (5 bases). Deletions cut 5 bases from V and 5 bases from J, with 10 bases between. Germline V gene data show CDR1 as MNHEY and CDR2 as SVGEGT. The length of the CDR3 is 12 residues. The CDR3 sequence is CASSGQGHEQYF. DNA of the CDR3: TGTGCCAGCAGTGGTCAGGGCCACGAGCAGTACTTC.

The genes are TRBV11-3 and TRBJ2-2; possibly TRBD2 for D (5 bases). Trimming stripped 1 base from V and 5 bases from J, with 14 bases between. Germline V lookup: CDR1 SGHNT, CDR2 YENEEA. This CDR3 region has 16 residues. The CDR3 DNA reads as TGTGCCAGCAGCTTAGTCGAGACTACTTTAACCGGGGAGCTGTTTTTT. Protein sequence: CASSLVETTLTGELFF.

This clonotype was detected many times. This chain uses TRBV20-1 with TRBJ2-7; possible D gene TRBD1, 6 bases. Germline assignment: CDR1 DFQATT and CDR2 SNEGSKA (reference sequence). With 3 bases removed from V and 1 base from J, the gap between germline ends came to 19 bases. The CDR3 spans 16 residues. CDR3 bases: TGCAGTGCTAGGGGGGCTTCGGCAGGGCCGTCCTACGAGCAGTACTTC. Amino acids: CSARGASAGPSYEQYF.

This chain connects TRBV18 to TRBJ2-1; the match to TRBD1 covers 7 bases. CDR1 and CDR2 from the germline V gene are KGHSH and LQKENI. V lost 5 bases, J lost 3 bases, and 7 bases stayed unmatched. There are 15 residues in the CDR3. The CDR3 DNA reads TGTGCCAGCTCAAAAGGGTGGGACAGCTACAATGAGCAGTTCTTC. The encoded protein is CASSKGWDSYNEQFF.

The chain couples TRBV24-1 to TRBJ2-1; the D gene could be TRBD1 or TRBD2 (5 bases each). V was pared by 5 bases and J by 3 bases, with 13 bases between. The CDR3 totals 15 residues. CDR1 and CDR2 from the germline V gene are KGHDR and SFDVKD. CDR3 bases: TGTGCCACCAGTGCCCAACGGGGCTGCTACAATGAGCAGTTCTTC. Its protein product is CATSAQRGCYNEQFF.

The CDR3 spells CASSEFKREFAETQYF. The CDR3 nucleotides are TGTGCCAGCAGTGAATTTAAGCGGGAGTTTGCAGAGACCCAGTACTTC. The chain couples TRBV2 to TRBJ2-5, with 8 bases matching TRBD2. Per germline, CDR1 SNHLY and CDR2 FYNNEI. This CDR3 is 16 amino acids long. With V trimmed by 2 bases and J by 4 bases, 9 bases remained unmatched.

In its sample, this clonotype was seen many times. The V call is TRBV6-1, the J call TRBJ2-7; TRBD1 matches 11 bases. The CDR3 consists of 14 residues. The V gene end was trimmed by 11 bases and the J gene end by 3 bases; junction bases not matched to a gene: 9. The V gene's germline CDR1 is MNHNS and CDR2 SASEGT. The CDR3 region is CAGQSGTGGYEQYF. The CDR3 DNA sequence: TGTGCCGGTCAGTCCGGGACAGGGGGCTACGAGCAGTACTTC.

This clonotype was seen at least ten times. The gene calls are TRBV7-8 and TRBJ2-7; 7 positions match TRBD1. V trimming: 5 bases; J trimming: 4 bases; junction bases outside the gene matches: 8. The CDR3 extends over 14 amino acids. Per germline, CDR1 SGHVS and CDR2 FQNEAQ. The CDR3 sequence is CASSPRQGPYEQYF. In nucleotides, the CDR3 is TGTGCCAGCAGCCCCCGACAGGGACCGTACGAGCAGTACTTC.

The chain uses TRBV20-1 and TRBJ2-1; D gene unclear. The CDR3 has 13 amino acids. The germline V gene encodes CDR1 DFQATT and CDR2 SNEGSKA (reference sequence). V dropped 3 bases and J dropped 5 bases, with 11 bases sitting between them. The CDR3 nucleotides are TGCAGTGCTAGCTTCGGCGACAACAATGAGCAGTTCTTC. Residues: CSASFGDNNEQFF.

Comments on this clonotype: With a much larger clone just one base away, this may be a read error. The chain couples TRBV12-3 or TRBV12-4 to TRBJ2-1; D gene uncertain. V was pared by 5 bases and J by 9 bases, with 14 bases between. This CDR3 region has 13 residues. The CDR3 DNA follows: TGTGCCAGCAGTATACAATTGGGTGGTGAGCAGTTCTTC. The encoded protein is CASSIQLGGEQFF.

The table lists this clonotype with a few counts. The gene calls are TRBV15 and TRBJ1-4, with no clear D. This CDR3 is built from 14 residues. V gave up 4 bases and J gave up 8 bases, with 14 bases separating them. In germline, CDR1 is LNHNV, CDR2 YYDKDF (reference sequence). In nucleotides, the CDR3 is TGTGCCACCAGCACAACCGGGAGCGGGGAAAAACTGTTTTTT. This translates into CATSTTGSGEKLFF. Full variable domain (remainder filled in from reference TRBV15 and TRBJ1-4): DAMVIQNPRYQVTQFGKPVTLSCSQTLNHNVMYWYQQKSSQAPKLLFHYYDKDFNNEADTPDNFQSRRPNTSFCFLDIRSPGLGDTAMYLCATSTTGSGEKLFFGSGTQLSVL.

With respect to this clonotype: This sequence may be a read error, since a much larger clone differs from it by one base. The J gene is TRBJ1-1, the V gene TRBV2; 8 positions match TRBD1. The germline CDR1 and CDR2 sequences are SNHLY and FYNNEI. The CDR3 extends over 13 amino acids. The CDR3 is CTSSERDRGEAFF. DNA for the CDR3: TGTACCAGCAGTGAGCGAGACAGGGGTGAAGCTTTCTTT.